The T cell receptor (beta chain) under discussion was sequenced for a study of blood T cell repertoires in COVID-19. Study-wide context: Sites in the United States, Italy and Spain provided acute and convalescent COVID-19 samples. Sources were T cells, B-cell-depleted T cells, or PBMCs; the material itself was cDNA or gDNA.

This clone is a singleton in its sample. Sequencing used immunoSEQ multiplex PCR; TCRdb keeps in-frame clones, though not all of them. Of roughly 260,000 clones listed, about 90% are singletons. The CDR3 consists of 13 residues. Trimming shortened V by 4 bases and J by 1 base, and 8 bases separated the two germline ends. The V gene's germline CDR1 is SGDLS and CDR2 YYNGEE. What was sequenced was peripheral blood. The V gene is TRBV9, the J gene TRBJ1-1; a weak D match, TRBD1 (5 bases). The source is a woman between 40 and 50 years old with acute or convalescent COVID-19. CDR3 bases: TGTGCCAGCAGCCCCAGGGAGAACACTGAAGCTTTCTTT. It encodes CASSPRENTEAFF. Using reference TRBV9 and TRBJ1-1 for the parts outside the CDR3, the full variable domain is DSGVTQTPKHLITATGQRVTLRCSPRSGDLSVYWYQQSLDQGLQFLIQYYNGEERAKGNILERFSAQQFPDLHSELNLSSLELGDSALYFCASSPRENTEAFFGQGTRLTVV.